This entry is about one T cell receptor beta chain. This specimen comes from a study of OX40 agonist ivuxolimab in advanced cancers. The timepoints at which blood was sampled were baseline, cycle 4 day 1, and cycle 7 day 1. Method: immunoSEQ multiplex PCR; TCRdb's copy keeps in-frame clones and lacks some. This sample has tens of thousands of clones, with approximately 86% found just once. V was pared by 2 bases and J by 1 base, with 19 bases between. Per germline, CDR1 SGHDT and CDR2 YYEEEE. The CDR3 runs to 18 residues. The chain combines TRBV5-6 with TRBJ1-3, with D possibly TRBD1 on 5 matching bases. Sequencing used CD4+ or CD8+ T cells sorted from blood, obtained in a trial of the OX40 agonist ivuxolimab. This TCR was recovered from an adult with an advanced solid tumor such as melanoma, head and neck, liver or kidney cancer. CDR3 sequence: CASSFTLSGEVSGNTIYF. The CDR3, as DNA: TGTGCCAGCAGCTTTACCCTTTCGGGGGAAGTTTCTGGAAACACCATATATTTT.